This T cell receptor beta chain originates from a study of cytomegalovirus exposure and HLA in healthy donors. Findings and caveats of the study: CMV antigen specificity of three CMV-associated chains was confirmed in vitro.

TCRdb's table, derived via immunoSEQ multiplex PCR, lists solely in-frame clones and lacks some. The sample records 150,000 to 200,000 clones, about 90% being singletons. In regard to this clone: Its specificity is unknown.

V lost 6 bases and J 0 bases, leaving 14 bases between the germline ends. The CDR3 spans 15 residues. Germline lookup yields CDR1 SNHLY and CDR2 FYNNEI. This rearrangement joins TRBV2 to TRBJ2-5; D is unresolved. The sample taken for sequencing was PBMCs. The TCR originated in a young woman in good health and CMV-seropositive. DNA of the CDR3: TGTGCCAGCAGCCCGCTGCGGCAGTACCAAGAGACCCAGTACTTC. Translated, it gives CASSPLRQYQETQYF.